The clone carrying this TCR beta chain is a singleton in its sample. These data originate in a study of beta chain features in type 1 diabetes. Study details: Summed over all samples, the examined sorted cells came to fewer than 120 million.

Reverse transcribing all isolated RNA meant expressed TCRB transcripts were sequenced. Produced via immunoSEQ multiplex PCR; TCRdb's table is partial and in-frame only. Of about 130,000 clones in the sample, about 10% were seen once. The CDR3 consists of 12 residues. From germline, CDR1 is MNHNS and CDR2 SASEGT. Trimming took off 6 bases at V and 8 bases at J, with 11 bases between the two ends. This clonotype was sampled from a man aged 18 to 29 in good health. The sample was central memory CD4+ T cells from blood. The V and J genes are TRBV6-1 and TRBJ2-1; D remains unclear. The CDR3 protein is CASRSSADEQFF. CDR3 nucleotides: TGTGCCAGCAGGTCCAGTGCGGATGAGCAGTTCTTC.